This passage covers 18 T cell receptor beta chains from one sample sequenced in a study of graft-versus-host responses after intestinal transplantation (TCRdb year 2021). Library preparation employed the immunoSEQ multiplex PCR assay. Here the immuneACCESS table is served through TCRdb, limited to in-frame sequences with V and J called. Missing clones are a known gap in these copies; in checked studies unresolved V genes cover under half, and the rest lacks a known reason. This sample comprises approximately 25,000 clones, almost 85% of them detected only once. The ten largest clones add up to around 0.87% of the sample. The sample's time point label is to be understood as: cells obtained before transplantation from donor or recipient. These TCRs' antigens remain unknown. Sequences were derived from unstimulated CD8+ T cells sorted from spleen or lymph node cells, sampled before transplant. The receptors were gathered from a human donor who was the organ donor for an intestinal transplant.

This sequence joins TRBV21-1 and TRBJ2-3. TRBV21-1 is a pseudogene. The CDR3 spans 11 residues. The CDR3 DNA is TGTGCCAGCAGCCTCAGGGACACGCAGTATTTT. This sequence encodes CASSLRDTQYF.

The chain carries TRBV6-6 and TRBJ2-7; 13 nucleotides align to TRBD2. Germline V gene data show CDR1 as MNHNY and CDR2 as SVGAGI (reference sequence). Trimming removed 4 bases from V and 4 bases from J; junction bases left unmatched: 1. The CDR3 runs 14 residues. The CDR3 nucleotides are TGTGCCAGCAGTTTGGGACTAGCGGGATACGAGCAGTACTTC. Amino acids: CASSLGLAGYEQYF.

This chain links TRBV5-4 with TRBJ2-1; a possible D gene is TRBD2 (5 bases). This CDR3 has 13 residues. V lost 2 bases and J 8 bases, leaving 11 bases between the germline ends. In germline, CDR1 is SGHNT, CDR2 YYREEE (reference sequence). The CDR3 bases are TGTGCCAGCAGCTTAGGGAGCTTAGATGAGCAGTTCTTC. It specifies CASSLGSLDEQFF.

V is TRBV7-8 and J is TRBJ1-4; perhaps TRBD1 as D (6 bases). Germline CDR1 is SGHVS and CDR2 is FQNEAQ. Trimming cost V 5 bases and J 7 bases, with 14 bases left between them. CDR3 length: 14 residues. CDR3 bases: TGTGCCAGCAGCCAAACAGGGACTGGTGAAAAACTGTTTTTT. Protein product: CASSQTGTGEKLFF.

The CDR3 protein is CATSRVRGYEQYF. The CDR3 nucleotides are TGTGCCACCAGCCGAGTTAGGGGCTACGAGCAGTACTTC. V usage is TRBV15 and J usage is TRBJ2-7, with D tentatively TRBD1 (5 bases). Germline CDR1 LNHNV, CDR2 YYDKDF (reference sequence). With 5 bases removed from V and 3 bases from J, the gap between germline ends came to 11 bases. This CDR3 comprises 13 residues.

This clone was seen just once. This chain links TRBV6-1 with TRBJ1-1; D gene uncertain. CDR1 is MNHNS and CDR2 is SASEGT in the germline V gene. CDR3 size: 13 residues. V was trimmed by 6 bases and J by 0 bases, leaving 8 bases between them. This CDR3 is CASSFTVNTEAFF. The CDR3 DNA reads as TGTGCCAGCAGCTTCACAGTGAACACTGAAGCTTTCTTT.

The chain couples TRBV29-1 to TRBJ2-1; 14 bases agree with TRBD2. V lost 6 bases, J lost 0 bases, and 13 bases stayed unmatched. The CDR3 has 19 amino acids. Germline V CDR1 and CDR2: SQVTM, ANQGSEA. In DNA, the CDR3 is TGCAGCGTAGACGGGACTAGCGGGAGCATGGGTGGCTCCTACAATGAGCAGTTCTTC. Its protein is CSVDGTSGSMGGSYNEQFF.

This clone appeared a few times. The chain combines TRBV5-1 with TRBJ2-2; a weak D match, TRBD2 (6 bases). V lost 5 bases to trimming and J lost 6 bases, with 17 bases between them. The CDR3 loop spans 15 amino acids. Germline V CDR1 and CDR2: SGHRS, YFSETQ. CDR3 bases: TGCGCCAGCAGTCGTTTAGGGAGGCCGGCCGGGGAGCTGTTTTTT. Its translation is CASSRLGRPAGELFF. Variable domain in full (rest from reference TRBV5-1 and TRBJ2-2): KAGVTQTPRYLIKTRGQQVTLSCSPISGHRSVSWYQQTPGQGLQFLFEYFSETQRNKGNFPGRFSGRQFSNSRSEMNVSTLELGDSALYLCASSRLGRPAGELFFGEGSRLTVL.

This rearrangement joins TRBV27 to TRBJ2-4, with 7 nucleotides matching TRBD1. Looked up from germline, CDR1 is MNHEY and CDR2 is SMNVEV (reference sequence). CDR3 size: 19 residues. After removal of 3 bases from V and 3 bases from J, the junction contained 17 bases not matched to a gene. The CDR3 nucleotides are TGTGCCAGCAGTTTCTCAGACAGGGATTGGCAAGAGGGCAAAAACATTCAGTACTTC. Translated: CASSFSDRDWQEGKNIQYF.

The chain combines TRBV13 with TRBJ2-2; 8 nucleotides line up with TRBD2. J lost 2 bases, V lost 4 bases, and 6 bases had no gene match. The CDR3 is 16 residues long. Germline V gives CDR1 PRHDT, CDR2 FYEKMQ (reference sequence). The CDR3 DNA reads TGTGCCAGCAGCTCGAAGCGGGGGTTTAACACCGGGGAGCTGTTTTTT. Translated, it gives CASSSKRGFNTGELFF.

The rearrangement joins TRBV11-2 to TRBJ2-5; no clear D gene. CDR1 and CDR2 from the germline V gene are SGHAT and FQNNGV. V gave up 1 base and J gave up 1 base, with 4 bases separating them. This CDR3 has 13 amino acids. As DNA, the CDR3 is TGTGCCAGCAGCTTAGTTGCCCAAGAGACCCAGTACTTC. Translation: CASSLVAQETQYF.

This chain joins TRBV5-1 and TRBJ2-1, with 11 bases matching TRBD2. Per the germline V gene, CDR1 is SGHRS and CDR2 is YFSETQ. J was trimmed by 4 bases and V by 4 bases; bases with no gene match: 10. The CDR3 sequence is 17 residues long. Here the CDR3 reads CASSAITGLAVYNEQFF. The CDR3 nucleotides are TGCGCCAGCAGCGCGATAACGGGACTAGCGGTATACAATGAGCAGTTCTTC. The full variable domain, rest sourced from reference TRBV5-1 and TRBJ2-1, is KAGVTQTPRYLIKTRGQQVTLSCSPISGHRSVSWYQQTPGQGLQFLFEYFSETQRNKGNFPGRFSGRQFSNSRSEMNVSTLELGDSALYLCASSAITGLAVYNEQFFGPGTRLTVL.

The genes are TRBV6-1 and TRBJ2-5; 9 positions match TRBD1. The CDR3 extends over 12 amino acids. J lost 11 bases, V lost 1 base, and 2 bases had no gene match. CDR1 is MNHNS and CDR2 is SASEGT in the germline V gene. The CDR3 DNA reads TGTGCCAGCAGTGAAGGGGACAGGGAGCAGTACTTC. This translates into CASSEGDREQYF.

This clone was counted between two and nine times. The chain is built from TRBV21-1 and TRBJ2-4; TRBD2 reflects the table's D call only, with no check against the DNA. TRBV21-1 is tagged as a pseudogene. This CDR3 has 16 amino acids. The CDR3 sequence is CASVGYGGALVNIQYF. In DNA form, the CDR3 reads TGTGCCAGCGTTGGGTACGGGGGGGCCCTGGTAAACATTCAGTACTTC.

This clone was observed a handful of times. The CDR3 sequence is CASSASRGGGDTQYF. In nucleotides, the CDR3 is TGTGCCAGCAGCGCCTCCAGGGGGGGCGGGGATACGCAGTATTTT. This chain joins TRBV9 and TRBJ2-3; D possibly uses TRBD1 or TRBD2 (7 bases each). Per germline, CDR1 SGDLS and CDR2 YYNGEE. Trimming took off 3 bases at V and 6 bases at J, with 17 bases between the two ends. CDR3 length: 15 residues.

The chain joins TRBV19 to TRBJ1-5, with a weak D call TRBD1 (6 bases). The CDR3 has 16 amino acids. Looked up from germline, CDR1 is LNHDA and CDR2 is SQIVND (reference sequence). Between the trimmed V and J ends, which lost 3 bases and 1 base, there was a span of 13 bases. For the CDR3, the DNA is TGTGCCAGTAGTATTGCGGGGGGCCGGAGCAATCAGCCCCAGCATTTT. It is translated as CASSIAGGRSNQPQHF.

The chain uses TRBV10-1 and TRBJ1-2; the D is unclear. The CDR3 is 12 residues long. The germline V and J ends were trimmed by 7 bases and 3 bases, with 9 bases remaining between them. Germline V CDR1 and CDR2: WNHNN, SYGVQD (reference sequence). The CDR3 nucleotides are TGCGCCAGCAATCCTCCGGACTATGGCTACACCTTC. Its translation: CASNPPDYGYTF.

The chain uses TRBV28 and TRBJ1-2; no definite D call. The CDR3 is 15 amino acids. Germline CDR1 MDHEN, CDR2 SYDVKM. V lost 2 bases and J 3 bases, leaving 13 bases between the germline ends. CDR3: CASSLERSTYYGYTF. The CDR3 DNA follows: TGTGCCAGCAGTTTAGAACGGTCAACTTACTATGGCTACACCTTC.